A single sample is the source of the 12 T cell receptor beta chains below, sequenced in a study of blood T cell repertoires in COVID-19 (dated by TCRdb to the early 2020s). Libraries came from the immunoSEQ multiplex PCR assay. TCRdb took over this immuneACCESS table, retaining in-frame rearrangements with V and J assigned. Such tables are incomplete; in checked studies, under half of the missing clones stem from an unresolved V gene, and the remainder is unexplained. This sample comprises about 160,000 clones, 60% to 85% of them detected only once. The ten most abundant clones make up 7% to 10% of the sample. Sequencing input: peripheral blood. These receptors originate from a woman aged 60-75 years with COVID-19, enrolled during active disease.

The chain joins TRBV7-2 to TRBJ1-2, with a tentative D call TRBD1 (6 bases). V was trimmed by 1 base and J by 4 bases, leaving 25 bases between them. The germline V gene has CDR1 SGHTA and CDR2 FQGNSA. The CDR3 extends over 19 amino acids. The CDR3 DNA reads as TGTGCCAGCAGCTTAGTGGGGCCGTCGGGGTGGGGACAAGGCTATGGCTACACCTTC. Translated, it gives CASSLVGPSGWGQGYGYTF.

The V gene is TRBV28, the J gene TRBJ2-1; 10 nucleotides align to TRBD2. The germline CDR1 and CDR2 sequences are MDHEN and SYDVKM. This CDR3 is 16 amino acids long. The J segment lost 7 bases and the V segment lost 6 bases, leaving 12 bases of the junction unmatched. The CDR3 region is CASRHPGLLAGNEQFF. The CDR3 DNA sequence: TGTGCCAGCAGGCACCCGGGCCTACTAGCGGGAAATGAGCAGTTCTTC.

The gene calls are TRBV4-1 and TRBJ1-4, with TRBD1 matching 12 bases. V lost 3 bases to trimming and J lost 3 bases; unmatched junction nucleotides: 14. Germline-derived CDR1 and CDR2 are MGHRA and YSYEKL. The CDR3 totals 20 residues. The CDR3 loop reads CASSHQLRDRGRTANEKLFF. CDR3 bases: TGCGCCAGCAGCCACCAACTGCGGGACAGGGGGCGGACGGCTAATGAAAAACTGTTTTTT.

CDR3 loop: CASSFQVQEKLFF. In DNA, the CDR3 is TGTGCCAGCAGCTTTCAGGTCCAAGAAAAACTGTTTTTT. The chain uses TRBV5-5 and TRBJ1-4, with unresolved D. Germline V gene sequence: CDR1 SGHKS, CDR2 YYEKEE (reference sequence). This CDR3 comprises 13 residues. V shed 2 bases and J shed 8 bases, with 10 bases lying between them. Supplemented by reference TRBV5-5 and TRBJ1-4, the full variable domain reads DAGVTQSPTHLIKTRGQQVTLRCSPISGHKSVSWYQQVLGQGPQFIFQYYEKEERGRGNFPDRFSARQFPNYSSELNVNALLLGDSALYLCASSFQVQEKLFFGSGTQLSVL.

The CDR3 DNA reads as TGTGCCAGCATCGAGACTAGCGGGACCTACGAGCAGTACTTC. Its translation: CASIETSGTYEQYF. The chain employs TRBV28 and TRBJ2-7; TRBD2 aligns across 11 bases. Trimming at V came to 7 bases and at J to 2 bases, leaving 4 bases not matched to a gene. The CDR3 has 14 residues. Germline-derived CDR1 and CDR2 are MDHEN and SYDVKM.

This chain connects TRBV13 to TRBJ2-7; 7 nucleotides agree with TRBD2. Germline V CDR1 and CDR2: PRHDT, FYEKMQ (reference sequence). The V gene end was trimmed by 6 bases and the J gene end by 4 bases; junction bases not matched to a gene: 12. The CDR3 is made up of 15 amino acids. As DNA, the CDR3 is TGTGCCAGCAGTCATAGGTCGGCGGGAGTATACGAGCAGTACTTC. Its translation: CASSHRSAGVYEQYF. Full variable domain (rest looked up from reference TRBV13 and TRBJ2-7): AAGVIQSPRHLIKEKRETATLKCYPIPRHDTVYWYQQGPGQDPQFLISFYEKMQSDKGSIPDRFSAQQFSDYHSELNMSSLELGDSALYFCASSHRSAGVYEQYFGPGTRLTVT.

The chain employs TRBV7-2 and TRBJ1-3; no clear D gene. V lost 3 bases and J lost 0, with 9 bases in between. CDR3 length: 15 residues. Germline values: CDR1 SGHTA, CDR2 FQGNSA. The chain's CDR3 is CASSLDGSSGNTIYF. CDR3 DNA sequence: TGTGCCAGCAGCTTGGACGGGAGCTCTGGAAACACCATATATTTT. The full variable domain, its missing parts supplied by reference TRBV7-2 and TRBJ1-3, is GAGVSQSPSNKVTEKGKDVELRCDPISGHTALYWYRQSLGQGLEFLIYFQGNSAPDKSGLPSDRFSAERTGGSVSTLTIQRTQQEDSAVYLCASSLDGSSGNTIYFGEGSWLTVV.

J is TRBJ1-2 and V is TRBV7-9; 8 nucleotides align to TRBD1. V lost 5 bases and J lost 5; bases outside the gene matches: 10. CDR1 and CDR2 from the germline V gene are SEHNR and FQNEAQ (reference sequence). CDR3 size: 15 residues. CDR3 in amino acids: CASSGDRGLEYGYTF. The CDR3 region has the DNA TGTGCCAGCAGCGGCGACAGGGGATTGGAGTATGGCTACACCTTC.

The rearrangement uses TRBV7-9 and TRBJ2-3; a possible D gene is TRBD1 (7 bases). Trimming pared 1 base from V and 4 bases from J, leaving 21 bases between. The CDR3 has 18 residues. Germline V CDR1 and CDR2: SEHNR, FQNEAQ (reference sequence). For the CDR3, the DNA is TGTGCCAGCAGCTTAGGGGCGGGGACAGTCCTAACGGCAGATACGCAGTATTTT. It is translated as CASSLGAGTVLTADTQYF.

This chain joins TRBV24-1 and TRBJ2-2, with D perhaps TRBD1 (5 bases). The V end lost 2 bases, the J end lost 7 bases, and 16 bases lay between the germline ends. CDR1 is KGHDR, CDR2 SFDVKD, per germline. CDR3 length equals 16 residues. This chain's CDR3 is CATSDWGRERDGELFF. The CDR3 DNA sequence: TGTGCCACCAGTGATTGGGGCAGGGAAAGGGACGGGGAGCTGTTTTTT.

V usage is TRBV7-2 and J usage is TRBJ1-6, with a tentative D call TRBD1 (6 bases). CDR3 length equals 17 residues. Per germline, CDR1 SGHTA and CDR2 FQGNSA. V shed 5 bases and J shed 8 bases, with 22 bases lying between them. CDR3 region: CASSPPRGIRIDSPLHF. DNA of the CDR3: TGTGCCAGCAGCCCCCCAAGGGGGATCCGTATAGATTCACCCCTCCACTTT.

The V call is TRBV2, the J call TRBJ1-5; D might be TRBD1 (5 bases). This CDR3 region has 14 residues. Germline assignment: CDR1 SNHLY and CDR2 FYNNEI. V shed 6 bases and J shed 0 bases, with 9 bases lying between them. CDR3: CASSPGHSNQPQHF. The CDR3 nucleotides read TGTGCCAGCAGCCCAGGGCATAGCAATCAGCCCCAGCATTTT.